Included here is one T cell receptor beta chain sequence, with context. Its antigen has not been determined. No much larger clone is present one base from it, and per-base qualities are unavailable. The sample originates from a study of blood T cell repertoires in COVID-19 (dated by TCRdb to 2018 to 2020). At the level of the whole study: Samples covering the acute and convalescent phases of COVID-19 were provided by collaborators in the United States, Italy and Spain. Deeply sampled blood TCRbeta repertoires from subjects exposed to, actively infected with, or recovered from COVID-19 were included in the dataset. Sample metadata almost always included a de-identified subject ID, COVID-19 status, age in years and sex. Samples were obtained from the ongoing ImmuneRACE study (first 160 participants) and from 950 to 1,500 subjects provided by 6 global collaborators. The prospective study material was composed of cDNA or gDNA derived from T cells, B-cell-depleted T cells, or PBMCs. Where available, HLA class I and class II types were taken from metadata supplied by the sample provider and were not determined by assay-based typing. The repertoires were made available in a free public database intended to serve as a resource for research on the immune response to SARS-CoV-2.

The collaborating institutions used their own protocols to collect whole blood in K2EDTA tubes. For TCRbeta analysis, collaborators shipped samples as frozen whole blood, isolated PBMCs, or DNA extracted from either of those sample types. Study-level results and caveats: How much clinical and demographic metadata was included differed by source and by participant, and the metadata was provided uncurated.

V has 4 bases trimmed and J has 6 bases trimmed; junction bases matching no gene number 9. Including the terminal cysteine and phenylalanine, the CDR3 comprises 14 residues. CDR3 DNA only is kept here, 42 bases in frame from base 1. CDR1 is given as SGHNT and CDR2 as YYREEE, both from the germline V gene (reference sequence). TCRbeta CDR3 regions were amplified from genomic DNA using the immunoSEQ Assay, a bias-controlled multiplex PCR. The paper's processing steps were these. The number of nucleated cells in each sample was estimated from the amplification of reference gene primers within the assay. Sequence reads were collapsed and filtered to measure the absolute abundance of every unique TCRbeta CDR3 rearrangement. For each sample, productive Simpson clonality was calculated as the square root of Simpson's diversity index over productive rearrangements. As stored in TCRdb, this immuneACCESS dataset retains in-frame rearrangements with V and J assigned. A fraction of the clones does not appear; measured against another copy, unresolved V genes explain less than half of the discrepancy, and the remainder lacks a known reason. The V and J calls and the clone size are those of that table, but D and trimming were determined from the DNA. Within this sample are about 260,000 clones, with approximately 87% of them counted one time only. The ten largest account for roughly 2.5% of the sample.

The sequence links TRBV5-4 to TRBJ1-2, with 7 bases matching TRBD1. This clonotype was sampled from a woman aged 50 to 60 with acute or convalescent COVID-19. The sequenced sample consisted of peripheral blood. The nucleotide sequence reads TGTGCCAGCAGCCCGCCGGACAGGTGGGATGGCTACACCTTC. This encodes CASSPPDRWDGYTF.